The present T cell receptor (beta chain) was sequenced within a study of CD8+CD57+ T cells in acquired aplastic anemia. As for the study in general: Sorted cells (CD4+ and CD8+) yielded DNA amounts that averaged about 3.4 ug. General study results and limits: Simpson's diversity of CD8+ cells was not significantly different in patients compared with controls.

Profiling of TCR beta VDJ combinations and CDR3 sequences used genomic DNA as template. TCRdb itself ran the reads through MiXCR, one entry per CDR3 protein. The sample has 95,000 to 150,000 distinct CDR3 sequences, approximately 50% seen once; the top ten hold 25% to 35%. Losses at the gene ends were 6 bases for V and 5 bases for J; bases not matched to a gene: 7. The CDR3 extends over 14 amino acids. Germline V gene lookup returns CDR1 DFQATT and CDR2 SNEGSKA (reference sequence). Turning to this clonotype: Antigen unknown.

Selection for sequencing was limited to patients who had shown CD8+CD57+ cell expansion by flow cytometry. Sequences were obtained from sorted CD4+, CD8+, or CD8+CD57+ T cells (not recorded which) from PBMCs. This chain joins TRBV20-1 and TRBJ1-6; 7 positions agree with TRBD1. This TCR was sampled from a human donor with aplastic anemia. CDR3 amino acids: CSALVQGNNSPLHF. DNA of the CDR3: TGCAGTGCCCTGGTACAGGGGAATAATTCACCCCTCCACTTT.